This is a list of T cell receptor beta chains from one sample in a study of blood T cell dynamics during melanoma immunotherapy. TCRdb's table, derived via immunoSEQ multiplex PCR, lists solely in-frame clones and lacks some. Here the sample spans over 12,000 clones, approximately 88% being singletons. The source material was blood, sampled from a patient treated with checkpoint blockade. These receptors originate from a human donor with melanoma. The CDR3 runs from the conserved cysteine through the conserved F or W. D genes are given only for firm matches. The size of a clone is reported for some rows only, either as once, few or many, or as a class for expanded clones.

clone size | D gene | J gene | V gene | CDR3 DNA | CDR3 protein
NA | TRBD2 | TRBJ2-3 | TRBV5-1 | TGCGCCAGCAGCCCGATCGTAGCGGGGGACACAGATACGCAGTATTTT | CASSPIVAGDTDTQYF
NA | NA | TRBJ2-7 | TRBV7-8 | TGTGCCAGCAGCCTTTATGAAGGTGGATTTGCCTACGAGCAGTACTTC | CASSLYEGGFAYEQYF
NA | TRBD1 | TRBJ2-2 | TRBV5-1 | TGCGCCAGCAGCTTAGGACAGGGGTACACCGGGGAGCTGTTTTTT | CASSLGQGYTGELFF
NA | NA | TRBJ2-1 | TRBV28 | TGTGCCAGCAGTTTCGCTAGCGCAAGCTCCTACAATGAGCAGTTCTTC | CASSFASASSYNEQFF
NA | NA | TRBJ2-5 | TRBV5-8 | TGTGCCAGCAGCTTGGTGATGAGGGCGGAGACCCAGTACTTC | CASSLVMRAETQYF
few | TRBD1 | TRBJ1-1 | TRBV18 | TGTGCCAGCTCACCAGATTTACAGGGGGGTAGTCCTGGCACTGAAGCTTTCTTT | CASSPDLQGGSPGTEAFF
NA | TRBD2 | TRBJ2-7 | TRBV27 | TGTGCCAGCAGTACTCTCCCCCTAGCGGGGAGGGGCTCCTACGAGCAGTACTTC | CASSTLPLAGRGSYEQYF
NA | TRBD1 | TRBJ2-7 | TRBV4-1 | TGCGCCAGCAGCCACTTTCCGGGACAGGGCTACGAGCAGTACTTC | CASSHFPGQGYEQYF
NA | NA | TRBJ2-7 | TRBV28 | TGTGCCAGCAGTTTCCCGGGACACTCCTACGAGCAGTACTTC | CASSFPGHSYEQYF
few | NA | TRBJ1-5 | TRBV7-2 | TGTGCCAGCAGCTTAAATGCGGGGAGGGTTCCCCAGCATTTT | CASSLNAGRVPQHF
NA | TRBD2 | TRBJ2-7 | TRBV6-5 | TGTGCCAGCAGTTACGCGGGAGCCCCGTACGAGCAGTACTTC | CASSYAGAPYEQYF
NA | TRBD2 | TRBJ2-7 | TRBV27 | TGTGCCAGCACCCGCATCGTGGCTAGCGGGAGTTACGAGCAGTACTTC | CASTRIVASGSYEQYF
NA | NA | TRBJ1-3 | TRBV30 | TGTGCCTGGAGTGTACTTCCCCCACAGGGAAACACCATATATTTT | CAWSVLPPQGNTIYF
NA | TRBD1 | TRBJ1-6 | TRBV27 | TGTGCCAGCAGTTTCGGACAGGGTAAATCACCCCTCCACTTT | CASSFGQGKSPLHF
NA | NA | TRBJ1-4 | TRBV9 | TGTGCCAGCAGCGCGGAGAGGGGTAATGAAAAACTGTTTTTT | CASSAERGNEKLFF
NA | NA | TRBJ1-2 | TRBV14 | TGTGCCAGCAGCCAAATCCGGGACATGGGCTACACCTTC | CASSQIRDMGYTF
NA | TRBD1 | TRBJ1-1 | TRBV28 | TGTGCCAGCAGTTCCAGGGGACAGGGAGGCACTGAAGCTTTCTTT | CASSSRGQGGTEAFF
NA | NA | TRBJ2-3 | TRBV5-4 | TGTGCCAGCAGCGAAAGACGGGAGTTGACATTACCAGATACGCAGTATTTT | CASSERRELTLPDTQYF
NA | TRBD1 | TRBJ2-6 | TRBV5-4 | TGTGCCAGCAGCTTGGCCAAGGGACAGGTTAGCTCTGGGGCCAACGTCCTGACTTTC | CASSLAKGQVSSGANVLTF
NA | TRBD1 | TRBJ2-7 | TRBV5-1 | TGCGCCAGCAGCTGGGGACAGAAATACTACGAGCAGTACTTC | CASSWGQKYYEQYF
NA | NA | TRBJ2-5 | TRBV7-6 | TGTGCCAGCAGCCCCAAAGGGGGGCTTGAGACCCAGTACTTC | CASSPKGGLETQYF
NA | NA | TRBJ1-2 | TRBV6-5 | TGTGCCAGCACCAAAAGGGCAGGGTACTATGGCTACACCTTC | CASTKRAGYYGYTF
once | TRBD1 | TRBJ1-2 | TRBV7-9 | TGTGCCAGCAGCTGGTCGGGACAGGCCTTAGGGGGCTACACCTTC | CASSWSGQALGGYTF
NA | NA | TRBJ2-5 | TRBV21-1 | TGTGCCAGCACCACACGTGTTGGGGACAGCGAAAAAGAGACCCAGTACTTC | CASTTRVGDSEKETQYF
NA | NA | TRBJ2-3 | TRBV7-9 | TGTGCCAGCAGCCCAAGGGCGGGCAGCCGGGGAGAGACGCAGTATTTT | CASSPRAGSRGETQYF
NA | TRBD2 | TRBJ2-7 | TRBV7-2 | TGTGCCAGCAGCCGAGGAGCGGGAGTATCCTACGAGCAGTACTTC | CASSRGAGVSYEQYF
NA | NA | TRBJ2-2 | TRBV11-3 | TGTGCCAGCAGCTCCTTAATGGACAGCTACACCGGGGAGCTGTTTTTT | CASSSLMDSYTGELFF
NA | NA | TRBJ2-7 | TRBV6-6 | TGTGCCAGCAGTTACGGACTACGCTACGAGCAGTACTTC | CASSYGLRYEQYF
NA | NA | TRBJ2-5 | TRBV10-3 | TGTGCCATCAGTGAGTCCGGGGAGACCCAGTACTTC | CAISESGETQYF
NA | TRBD2 | TRBJ2-7 | TRBV28 | TGTGCCAGCAGTTTTGGACTAGCGGGCTCTCCCACCTACGAGCAGTACTTC | CASSFGLAGSPTYEQYF
NA | TRBD1 | TRBJ1-6 | TRBV6-5 | TGTGCCAGCAGGCCGGACAGGGGTGGTTCACCCCTCCACTTT | CASRPDRGGSPLHF
NA | TRBD2 | TRBJ2-7 | TRBV6-5 | TGTGCCAGCAGTTACTCGAATCTAGCGGACTACGAGCAGTACTTC | CASSYSNLADYEQYF
NA | NA | TRBJ2-2 | TRBV19 | TGTGCCAGTAGTATCGGGAGTCCGAGCAGGGAGCTGTTTTTT | CASSIGSPSRELFF
NA | NA | TRBJ1-1 | TRBV19 | TGTGCCAGTACCCCGAATCGGATACGGAACACTGAAGCTTTCTTT | CASTPNRIRNTEAFF
NA | TRBD2 | TRBJ2-1 | TRBV19 | TGTGCCAGTAGTGGTGGGACTAGCGGGACTGAGCAGTTCTTC | CASSGGTSGTEQFF
few | NA | TRBJ1-3 | TRBV21-1 | TGTGCCAGCAGCAAAATTGGAGCAGCCAACTCTGGAAACACCATATATTTT | CASSKIGAANSGNTIYF
NA | TRBD1 | TRBJ2-5 | TRBV5-1 | TGCGCCAGCAGCCGGACAGGGGCCCCAGAGACCCAGTACTTC | CASSRTGAPETQYF
NA | NA | TRBJ1-2 | TRBV15 | TGTGCCACCAGCAGATTAGGACGGTCCCACTATGGCTACACCTTC | CATSRLGRSHYGYTF
NA | NA | TRBJ2-1 | TRBV14 | TGTGCCAGCAGCCCGGTCCCGGGACAAGGGGAGTTCTTC | CASSPVPGQGEFF
NA | TRBD1 | TRBJ1-5 | TRBV2 | TGTGCCAGCAGTTACGACAGGGGCGGTCAGCCCCAGCATTTT | CASSYDRGGQPQHF
NA | TRBD1 | TRBJ1-2 | TRBV30 | TGTGCCTGGACTAGGATGACAGGGGACGGCTACACCTTC | CAWTRMTGDGYTF
NA | TRBD1 | TRBJ1-1 | TRBV18 | TGTGCCAGCTCTCACGGGGGACAGGGAAGGACTGAAGCTTTCTTT | CASSHGGQGRTEAFF
NA | TRBD2 | TRBJ2-3 | TRBV11-2 | TGTGCCAGCAGCCAGACTAGCGGGGAGGCAGATACGCAGTATTTT | CASSQTSGEADTQYF
NA | TRBD1 | TRBJ1-6 | TRBV30 | TGTGCCTGGAGTGTACAGGGGCATTCACCCCTCCACTTT | CAWSVQGHSPLHF
few | NA | TRBJ1-5 | TRBV5-4 | TGTGCCAGCAGCGTTTTGGGGAGCAATCAGCCCCAGCATTTT | CASSVLGSNQPQHF
NA | NA | TRBJ2-1 | TRBV7-9 | TGTGCCAGCAGCTCCCGGGAATCCAATGAGCAGTTCTTC | CASSSRESNEQFF
NA | NA | TRBJ1-5 | TRBV6-1 | TGTGCCAGCAGCGTGGGTCTGAACCGGCCCCAGCATTTT | CASSVGLNRPQHF
NA | TRBD1 | TRBJ2-7 | TRBV19 | TGTGCCAGTAAAAGGGGACAGGGTATCTACGAGCAGTACTTC | CASKRGQGIYEQYF
NA | NA | TRBJ2-7 | TRBV28 | TGTGCCAGCAGTTTAGGTGGGGTGGGATCCCCCGGGCAGTACTTC | CASSLGGVGSPGQYF
few | NA | TRBJ2-7 | TRBV2 | TGTGCCAGCTCCCTCTCCGCTCAATACGAGCAGTACTTC | CASSLSAQYEQYF
few | NA | TRBJ1-5 | TRBV4-1 | TGCGCCAGCAGCCAAGTGGCTCATAGCAATCAGCCCCAGCATTTT | CASSQVAHSNQPQHF
NA | NA | TRBJ2-1 | TRBV18 | TGTGCCAGCTCGCCACAGGGACTCAATGAGCAGTTCTTC | CASSPQGLNEQFF
NA | TRBD1 | TRBJ1-1 | TRBV11-1 | TGTGCCAGCAGCTCCGACAGGGGGAGCACTGAAGCTTTCTTT | CASSSDRGSTEAFF
NA | NA | TRBJ2-3 | TRBV4-3 | TGCGCCAGCAGCCCCCTGGAGGGCACAGATACGCAGTATTTT | CASSPLEGTDTQYF
NA | TRBD2 | TRBJ2-3 | TRBV29-1 | TGCAGCGTTGGACTAGCGGGAGGTTCAGGAGATACGCAGTATTTT | CSVGLAGGSGDTQYF
NA | NA | TRBJ1-5 | TRBV19 | TGTGCCAGTACTTCCCTCCGACGAGCTAGCAATCAGCCCCAGCATTTT | CASTSLRRASNQPQHF
NA | TRBD2 | TRBJ2-5 | TRBV5-1 | TGCGCCAGCAGTCACTCTAGCGGGACCAAAGAGACCCAGTACTTC | CASSHSSGTKETQYF
NA | TRBD2 | TRBJ2-7 | TRBV11-3 | TGTGCCAGCAGCTCCGGGGGGTCCTACGAGCAGTACTTC | CASSSGGSYEQYF
NA | TRBD1 | TRBJ1-2 | TRBV7-9 | TGTGCCAGCAGCTTATCAGGGGGCGGCGGCTACACCTTC | CASSLSGGGGYTF